These 18 T cell receptor beta chains were all obtained from the same sample, sequenced in a study of blood T cell repertoires in COVID-19. The repertoire was sequenced with immunoSEQ multiplex PCR; TCRdb's copy has only in-frame clones and lacks some. Seen here are about 150,000 clones, about four fifths observed once, and the top ten hold 10% to 15%. The sequenced material came from peripheral blood. These receptors originate from a man aged 70-80 years who had recovered from COVID-19.

This clone was observed a single time. The V call is TRBV7-2, the J call TRBJ2-7; the match to TRBD2 covers 11 bases. The germline V gene encodes CDR1 SGHTA and CDR2 FQGNSA. This CDR3 contains 16 residues. V trimming: 5 bases; J trimming: 4 bases; junction bases outside the gene matches: 10. The CDR3 DNA is TGTGCCAGCAGCCAAAGGTCCGGGACTAGCGGATACGAGCAGTACTTC. This encodes CASSQRSGTSGYEQYF.

With respect to this clone: One junction end disagrees with the germline gene, perhaps due to a read error. The V call is TRBV10-2, the J call TRBJ2-7; 9 bases fit TRBD1. This CDR3 is 13 amino acids long. Looked up from germline, CDR1 is WSHSY and CDR2 is SAAADI. CDR3 sequence (DNA): TGCGCCAGCAGCGCGGGACAGGGAACTTCCGGGAAATTC. Translation gives CASSAGQGTSGKF.

The rearrangement joins TRBV6-5 to TRBJ1-1; D gene unclear. CDR3 length: 13 amino acids. Looked up from germline, CDR1 is MNHEY and CDR2 is SVGAGI. V lost 7 bases, J lost 1 base, and 10 bases lay in between. The CDR3 DNA is TGTGCCAGCACCACCGAGAAGAACACTGAAGCTTTCTTT. It yields the protein CASTTEKNTEAFF.

This chain uses TRBV18 with TRBJ2-2; the match to TRBD2 covers 8 bases. The germline gives CDR1 KGHSH, CDR2 LQKENI. The CDR3 sequence is 18 residues long. V lost 3 bases, J lost 0 bases, and 9 bases stayed unmatched. The CDR3 sequence: CASSPVPAGAANTGELFF. The CDR3 DNA follows: TGTGCCAGCTCACCGGTGCCAGCGGGGGCTGCGAACACCGGGGAGCTGTTTTTT.

CDR3 nucleotide sequence: TGTGCCAGCAGTGCAAATCGGGGAAACTACAATGAGCAGTTCTTC. Its translation is CASSANRGNYNEQFF. V usage is TRBV2 and J usage is TRBJ2-1, with D possibly matching TRBD2 (5 bases). Germline assignment: CDR1 SNHLY and CDR2 FYNNEI. This CDR3 is built from 15 residues. The germline V and J ends were trimmed by 4 bases and 3 bases, with 13 bases remaining between them.

The rearrangement uses TRBV18 and TRBJ2-6, with 7 bases fitting TRBD1. The CDR3 length is 18 residues. V shed 1 base, J shed 0 bases, and the junction held 6 bases outside the gene matches. Germline CDR1 is KGHSH and CDR2 is LQKENI. The CDR3 sequence: CASSPQTGPSSGANVLTF. CDR3 DNA sequence: TGTGCCAGCTCACCACAGACAGGGCCGAGCTCTGGGGCCAACGTCCTGACTTTC.

The rearrangement joins TRBV3-1 (or the pseudogene TRBV3-2) to TRBJ2-7, with D possibly matching TRBD1 (7 bases). The V end was cut by 6 bases, the J end by 7 bases, with 10 bases between. Germline loops: CDR1 LGHDT, CDR2 YNNKEL (reference sequence). This CDR3 spans 11 amino acids. The chain's CDR3 is CASRQGREQYF. In nucleotides, the CDR3 is TGTGCCAGCAGACAGGGGAGGGAGCAGTACTTC.

This clone was counted at least ten times. The sample contains more than one DNA sequence encoding this CDR3. The V call is TRBV6-1, the J call TRBJ2-7; D might be TRBD1 (6 bases). The germline gives CDR1 MNHNS, CDR2 SASEGT. V was pared by 1 base and J by 2 bases, with 9 bases between. The CDR3 extends over 14 amino acids. The CDR3 DNA reads TGTGCCAGCAGTGAAGGGACAGCGGCCTACGAGCAGTACTTC. It translates to CASSEGTAAYEQYF.

The chain is built from TRBV10-1 and TRBJ1-5; TRBD1 matches at 9 bases. Germline values: CDR1 WNHNN, CDR2 SYGVQD (reference sequence). V gave up 3 bases and J gave up 0 bases; unmatched junction bases: 6. The CDR3 has 17 residues. CDR3 in amino acids: CASSENRGPYSNQPQHF. DNA of the CDR3: TGCGCCAGCAGTGAAAACAGGGGGCCTTATAGCAATCAGCCCCAGCATTTT.

This clone was detected only a few times. The chain is built from TRBV3-1 (or the pseudogene TRBV3-2) and TRBJ2-3; the D gene is possibly TRBD1 (5 bases). Trimming took 4 bases from V and 0 from J, leaving 14 bases between them. In germline, CDR1 is LGHDT, CDR2 YNNKEL (reference sequence). This CDR3 has 16 residues. CDR3 protein: CASSPLPGSSTDTQYF. The DNA for the CDR3 is TGTGCCAGCAGCCCCCTGCCAGGGTCCAGCACAGATACGCAGTATTTT.

CDR3 sequence (DNA): TGTGCCAGCAGCCCAGACAGGGCCCGTTACGAGCAGTACTTC. This gives the protein CASSPDRARYEQYF. V is TRBV7-2 and J is TRBJ2-7; 7 nucleotides align to TRBD1. Germline V gene lookup returns CDR1 SGHTA and CDR2 FQGNSA. J was trimmed by 4 bases and V by 5 bases; bases with no gene match: 8. The CDR3 extends over 14 amino acids.

The chain uses TRBV6-5 and TRBJ1-5, with 7 positions matching TRBD1. The CDR3 totals 14 residues. Trimming removed 8 bases from V and 4 bases from J; junction bases left unmatched: 8. Germline V lookup: CDR1 MNHEY, CDR2 SVGAGI. CDR3 DNA: TGTGCCAGCGGGGAGACAGGGATAAATCAGCCCCAGCATTTT. Translated: CASGETGINQPQHF.

This clone was recorded once. The chain links TRBV5-1 to TRBJ1-1; D is undetermined. The germline V and J ends were trimmed by 3 bases and 0 bases, with 6 bases remaining between them. Germline V lookup: CDR1 SGHRS, CDR2 YFSETQ. The length of the CDR3 is 13 residues. The CDR3 region is CASSSEVNTEAFF. DNA for the CDR3: TGCGCCAGCAGCTCAGAGGTGAACACTGAAGCTTTCTTT. Together with reference TRBV5-1 and TRBJ1-1, the CDR3 gives the full variable domain: KAGVTQTPRYLIKTRGQQVTLSCSPISGHRSVSWYQQTPGQGLQFLFEYFSETQRNKGNFPGRFSGRQFSNSRSEMNVSTLELGDSALYLCASSSEVNTEAFFGQGTRLTVV.

This clone was found many times. The chain links TRBV28 to TRBJ2-4; D is unresolved. Trimming removed 5 bases from V and 9 bases from J, with 14 bases in between. Germline loops: CDR1 MDHEN, CDR2 SYDVKM. The CDR3 length is 13 residues. CDR3 bases: TGTGCCAGCAGTCCCGGGTTAGCCACCATTCAGTACTTC. It is translated as CASSPGLATIQYF.

The V gene is TRBV27, the J gene TRBJ2-7; 14 bases match TRBD2. This CDR3 has 16 residues. In germline, CDR1 is MNHEY, CDR2 SMNVEV (reference sequence). J gave up 7 bases and V 5 bases, and 10 bases lay outside the gene matches. CDR3 DNA sequence: TGTGCCAGCAGTACAAGCCCGGGACTAGCGGGAGCGGAGCAGTACTTC. Protein product: CASSTSPGLAGAEQYF.

The chain joins TRBV9 to TRBJ2-3, with TRBD2 matching 9 bases. The CDR3 is made up of 16 amino acids. Trimming at V came to 2 bases and at J to 2 bases, leaving 6 bases not matched to a gene. In germline, CDR1 is SGDLS, CDR2 YYNGEE. CDR3 bases: TGTGCCAGCAGCGTCGTAGGCGGGGGGGTCACAGATACGCAGTATTTT. This gives the protein CASSVVGGGVTDTQYF. Looking up the rest from reference TRBV9 and TRBJ2-3 gives the full variable domain: DSGVTQTPKHLITATGQRVTLRCSPRSGDLSVYWYQQSLDQGLQFLIQYYNGEERAKGNILERFSAQQFPDLHSELNLSSLELGDSALYFCASSVVGGGVTDTQYFGPGTRLTVL.

The chain is built from TRBV3-1 (or the pseudogene TRBV3-2) and TRBJ2-5; 10 bases are shared with TRBD1. The CDR3 contains 17 residues. V shed 4 bases, J shed 5 bases, and the junction held 13 bases outside the gene matches. Germline CDR1 reads LGHDT; CDR2 reads YNNKEL (reference sequence). CDR3 nucleotides: TGTGCCAGCAGCCCCCGACTCCAGACAGGGGGCCGGGAGACCCAGTACTTC. Its translation is CASSPRLQTGGRETQYF.

The chain's CDR3 is CASSISPGTGFSPLHF. The CDR3 DNA follows: TGTGCCAGTAGTATCAGCCCCGGGACAGGGTTTTCACCCCTCCACTTT. The chain is built from TRBV19 and TRBJ1-6, with 9 bases lining up with TRBD1. Germline CDR1 is LNHDA and CDR2 is SQIVND (reference sequence). After removal of 3 bases from V and 9 bases from J, the junction contained 9 bases not matched to a gene. CDR3 length: 16 residues.